The source of this T cell receptor beta chain is a study of T cells in Graves' hyperthyroidism and ophthalmopathy. Many counts were recorded for this clonotype. Authors of the study amplified TCR beta CDR3 regions from RNA transcripts. Carried out on the TCR CDR3, a first-round RT-PCR used the HTBI primer set. TCRdb redid the calling of the multiplex PCR reads with MiXCR, one entry per CDR3 protein. The table shows about 500,000 distinct CDR3 sequences, with roughly 15% occurring only once. The CDR3 loop spans 18 amino acids. The germline V gene has CDR1 SGHTA and CDR2 FQGNSA. V lost 5 bases and J lost 0; bases outside the gene matches: 10.

The chain is built from TRBV7-2 and TRBJ2-5, with TRBD1 matching 12 bases. What was sequenced was blood. This clonotype was obtained from a woman in her twenties or thirties with Graves' ophthalmopathy. The CDR3 is CASSNLGTGGLYQETQYF. Written as DNA, the CDR3 is TGTGCCAGCAGCAACCTCGGGACAGGGGGCTTGTACCAAGAGACCCAGTACTTC.